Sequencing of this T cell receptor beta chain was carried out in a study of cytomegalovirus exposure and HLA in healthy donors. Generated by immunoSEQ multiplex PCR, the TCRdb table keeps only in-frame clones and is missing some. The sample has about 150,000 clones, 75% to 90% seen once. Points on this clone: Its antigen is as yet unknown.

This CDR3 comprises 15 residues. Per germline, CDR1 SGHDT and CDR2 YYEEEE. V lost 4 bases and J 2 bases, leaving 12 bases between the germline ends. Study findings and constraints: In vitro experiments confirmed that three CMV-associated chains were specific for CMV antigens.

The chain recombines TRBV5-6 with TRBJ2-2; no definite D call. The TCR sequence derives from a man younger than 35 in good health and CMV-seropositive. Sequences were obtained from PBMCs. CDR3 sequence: CASSVLPPNTGELFF. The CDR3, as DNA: TGTGCCAGCAGCGTACTCCCCCCTAACACCGGGGAGCTGTTTTTT.